The T cell receptor (beta chain) under discussion was sequenced for a study of shared clonotypes between healthy human individuals. Overall study: The study enrolled a couple of women and three men aged 18 to 49. Study-level points and caveats: Naive CD4 clonotypes overlapped across a handful of donors at roughly 5%.

The CDR3 totals 12 residues. Trimming left V 4 bases short and J 8 bases short, with 11 bases between. Looked up from germline, CDR1 is MDHEN and CDR2 is SYDVKM. TCRdb keeps only in-frame clones here, not all; method: immunoSEQ multiplex PCR. The sample yields 2 million to 2.5 million clones, under 95% seen once. Concerning this clone itself: What it binds is not known.

This chain links TRBV28 with TRBJ1-2, with D hard to call. The sequence came from a man aged 18 to 29 in good health. Some clones in this sample may be carry-over from other donors' samples. The specimen was naive CD4+ T cells from PBMCs. Regarding subset: CD45RA+ positively selected. Here the CDR3 DNA reads TGTGCCAGCAGTTATCCCCCGGGGGGCTACACCTTC. Its protein is CASSYPPGGYTF.